What follows is one T cell receptor (beta chain) and its context. As yet, its antigen is unknown. The entry originates in a study of OX40 agonist ivuxolimab in advanced cancers. Study as a whole: While on treatment, patients had intravenous ivuxolimab at 0.01 to 10 mg/kg every 2 weeks. General study results and limits: Among the lowest peripheral clonal expansion occurred in 0.1-3.0 mg/kg partial responders. In CD8+ T cells, expanded clones were on average more numerous than in CD4+. It was not determined which antigens were specifically recognized by the peripheral T cells that had undergone clonal expansion.

The CDR3 spans 14 residues. Trimming took off 3 bases at V and 2 bases at J, with 10 bases between the two ends. Germline loops: CDR1 MDHEN, CDR2 SYDVKM. Data came from immunoSEQ multiplex PCR; TCRdb stores just in-frame clones and leaves some out. The sample records 95,000 or so clones, roughly 88% being singletons. The TCR originated in an adult with an advanced solid tumor such as melanoma, head and neck, liver or kidney cancer. Sequenced material: CD4+ or CD8+ T cells sorted from blood, taken in a trial of the OX40 agonist ivuxolimab. The chain uses TRBV28 and TRBJ1-2; D is perhaps TRBD1 (5 bases). The CDR3 region is CASSFLGGNYGYTF. The CDR3 nucleotides read TGTGCCAGCAGTTTTCTGGGGGGGAACTATGGCTACACCTTC.